These 32 T cell receptor beta chains originate from one sample sequenced in a study of response to subunit inactivated influenza vaccine. MiXCR, applied by TCRdb to the RT-PCR reads, yields one record per CDR3 protein. The sample lists hundreds of thousands of distinct CDR3 sequences, over 9% occurring once. The same sample was also used in a study of T cells expressing NK-cell markers. That source notes: In generating TCR beta cDNA, 5'RACE template switching with UMIs was used.

The sample consisted of PBMCs from blood, taken on the day of vaccination. The receptors come from a man aged 50-60 years who received an inactivated influenza vaccine.

The chain employs TRBV12-3 or TRBV12-4 and TRBJ2-3; D unresolved. The CDR3 contains 15 residues. Trimming took off 2 bases at V and 5 bases at J, with 14 bases between the two ends. The CDR3 bases are TGTGCCAGCAGTTTATTTTCGCTAGGTGGAGATACGCAGTATTTT. This sequence encodes CASSLFSLGGDTQYF.

This clonotype has only a few counts. The J gene is TRBJ2-1, the V gene TRBV5-1; 7 bases line up with TRBD2. The CDR3 totals 16 residues. J gave up 6 bases and V 6 bases, and 15 bases lay outside the gene matches. Germline lookup yields CDR1 SGHRS and CDR2 YFSETQ. Here the CDR3 reads CASTQPWRERSNEQFF. The CDR3 DNA reads TGCGCCAGCACCCAGCCTTGGCGGGAGAGAAGCAATGAGCAGTTCTTC. The variable domain in full, with the rest retrieved from reference TRBV5-1 and TRBJ2-1, is KAGVTQTPRYLIKTRGQQVTLSCSPISGHRSVSWYQQTPGQGLQFLFEYFSETQRNKGNFPGRFSGRQFSNSRSEMNVSTLELGDSALYLCASTQPWRERSNEQFFGPGTRLTVL.

This clonotype was seen a few times. The chain recombines TRBV6-4 with TRBJ2-1; tentative D call: TRBD1 (5 bases). The CDR3 is 20 amino acids. V gave up 2 bases and J gave up 4 bases, with 27 bases separating them. CDR1 MRHNA and CDR2 SNTAGT come from the germline V gene. The CDR3 DNA follows: TGTGCCAGCAGTGACAACCTACCACTTCAGGGAACGGGCAAATACAATGAGCAGTTCTTC. As protein: CASSDNLPLQGTGKYNEQFF.

This clonotype was observed at least ten times. The rearrangement uses TRBV11-2 and TRBJ1-5; tentative D call: TRBD1 (5 bases). The CDR3 sequence is 16 residues long. The germline V gene has CDR1 SGHAT and CDR2 FQNNGV. Trimming took off 0 bases at V and 7 bases at J, with 16 bases between the two ends. The chain's CDR3 is CASSLDPNRRGQPQHF. DNA of the CDR3: TGTGCCAGCAGCTTAGATCCGAACAGGAGAGGACAGCCCCAGCATTTT.

The chain has TRBV7-8 and TRBJ2-1, with TRBD2 as a possible D gene (7 bases). The ends were cut back, 3 bases at V and 0 bases at J, with 15 bases in the middle. Germline V gene sequence: CDR1 SGHVS, CDR2 FQNEAQ. This CDR3 contains 17 residues. The CDR3 loop is CASSFWGGRGSYNEQFF. The CDR3 DNA follows: TGTGCCAGCAGCTTTTGGGGGGGCAGGGGCTCCTACAATGAGCAGTTCTTC.

The V and J genes are TRBV5-6 and TRBJ2-3; possibly TRBD1 or TRBD2 for D (6 bases each). Trimming cost V 1 base and J 4 bases, with 13 bases left between them. The CDR3 covers 15 residues. The V gene's germline CDR1 is SGHDT and CDR2 YYEEEE. The CDR3 spells CASSLLLGGPDTQYF. The CDR3 DNA follows: TGTGCCAGCAGCTTGCTTCTGGGGGGCCCAGATACGCAGTATTTT.

This clonotype has more than one count but fewer than ten. This sequence joins TRBV4-3 and TRBJ2-7, with unresolved D. This CDR3 has 15 residues. The V end was cut by 3 bases, the J end by 3 bases, with 15 bases between. Germline V gene sequence: CDR1 LGHNA, CDR2 YSLEER. The CDR3 here is CASSHNSRRVYEQYF. In DNA form, the CDR3 reads TGCGCCAGCAGCCACAATAGCAGACGCGTCTACGAGCAGTACTTC.

The chain couples TRBV28 to TRBJ2-7; 9 nucleotides match TRBD2. From germline, CDR1 is MDHEN and CDR2 SYDVKM. The V gene end was trimmed by 5 bases and the J gene end by 6 bases; junction bases not matched to a gene: 8. The CDR3 consists of 14 residues. The CDR3 spells CASSPGLARTEQYF. As DNA, the CDR3 is TGTGCCAGCAGTCCCGGACTAGCGAGGACCGAGCAGTACTTC.

The J gene is TRBJ2-1, the V gene TRBV27, with 7 nucleotides matching TRBD2. Germline assignment: CDR1 MNHEY and CDR2 SMNVEV (reference sequence). V gave up 6 bases and J gave up 4 bases; unmatched junction bases: 15. The CDR3 sequence is 17 residues long. CDR3 in DNA: TGTGCCAGCAGCCACCAAAACTGGGCTAGCGGTTACAATGAGCAGTTCTTC. It specifies CASSHQNWASGYNEQFF.

The genes are TRBV4-1 and TRBJ1-2; 8 positions agree with TRBD1. CDR3 length: 17 amino acids. Germline CDR1 and CDR2: MGHRA and YSYEKL. With 4 bases clipped from V and 0 bases from J, the junction kept 10 bases outside the gene matches. CDR3 region: CASSLSGTGTTNYGYTF. CDR3 nucleotides: TGCGCCAGCAGCCTCTCCGGGACAGGAACAACTAACTATGGCTACACCTTC.

This clonotype was seen a few times. This chain joins TRBV27 and TRBJ2-7; weak D call: TRBD2 (5 bases). Germline CDR1 is MNHEY and CDR2 is SMNVEV (reference sequence). Trimming left V 3 bases short and J 7 bases short, with 16 bases between. This CDR3 is built from 14 residues. CDR3 protein: CASSLARLAGEQYF. The CDR3 DNA sequence: TGTGCCAGCAGTTTGGCTAGGCTAGCTGGGGAGCAGTACTTC.

The sample holds a few counts of this clonotype. This chain joins TRBV5-1 and TRBJ2-7; 8 bases are shared with TRBD1. V shed 4 bases, J shed 2 bases, and the junction held 8 bases outside the gene matches. The germline gives CDR1 SGHRS, CDR2 YFSETQ. The CDR3 loop spans 15 amino acids. CDR3 in DNA: TGCGCCAGCAGCCCGAGGGGACAGGCGGCCTACGAGCAGTACTTC. Protein sequence: CASSPRGQAAYEQYF. Together with reference TRBV5-1 and TRBJ2-7, the CDR3 gives the full variable domain: KAGVTQTPRYLIKTRGQQVTLSCSPISGHRSVSWYQQTPGQGLQFLFEYFSETQRNKGNFPGRFSGRQFSNSRSEMNVSTLELGDSALYLCASSPRGQAAYEQYFGPGTRLTVT.

This clonotype was counted a few times. V and J are TRBV20-1 and TRBJ2-5; D is possibly TRBD1 (6 bases). The CDR3 totals 13 residues. Trimming shortened V by 1 base and J by 5 bases, and 11 bases separated the two germline ends. Germline V gene sequence: CDR1 DFQATT, CDR2 SNEGSKA (reference sequence). The CDR3 sequence is CSARVPGVETQYF. CDR3 DNA: TGCAGTGCTAGAGTCCCAGGGGTCGAGACCCAGTACTTC.

The chain links TRBV28 to TRBJ2-7, with unresolved D. The CDR3 runs to 16 residues. With 3 bases removed from V and 4 bases from J, the gap between germline ends came to 19 bases. Germline lookup yields CDR1 MDHEN and CDR2 SYDVKM. CDR3 amino acids: CASSFIGLTLKYEQYF. The CDR3 nucleotides are TGTGCCAGCAGTTTTATCGGGCTCACCCTAAAATACGAGCAGTACTTC.

This clonotype was seen a few times. This chain uses TRBV20-1 with TRBJ2-2; no definite D call. CDR3 size: 16 residues. Trimming took off 3 bases at V and 1 base at J, with 15 bases between the two ends. CDR1 DFQATT and CDR2 SNEGSKA come from the germline V gene (reference sequence). CDR3 region: CSASSPTFLNTGELFF. The CDR3 DNA is TGCAGTGCTAGTAGTCCGACTTTTCTGAACACCGGGGAGCTGTTTTTT.

V is TRBV12-3 or TRBV12-4 and J is TRBJ2-7, with TRBD2 identical over 9 bases. This CDR3 contains 18 residues. The V and J ends lost 5 bases and 4 bases, in that order; junction bases with no gene match: 18. The CDR3 here is CASSRLGLAGGPRYEQYF. The DNA of the CDR3 is TGTGCCAGCAGTCGTTTAGGACTGGCGGGAGGGCCTCGGTACGAGCAGTACTTC.

The chain links TRBV5-1 to TRBJ2-1; TRBD1 agrees at 11 bases. CDR1 and CDR2 (germline): SGHRS, YFSETQ. The length of the CDR3 is 16 residues. V lost 3 bases and J lost 8; bases outside the gene matches: 10. The CDR3, as DNA: TGCGCCAGCAGCTCTAATACCGGACAGGGGGCGTATGAGCAGTTCTTC. This encodes CASSSNTGQGAYEQFF.

Only a few counts were recorded for this clonotype. The chain is built from TRBV12-3 or TRBV12-4 and TRBJ1-3; D is uncertain. V was pared by 4 bases and J by 8 bases, with 9 bases between. This CDR3 has 12 amino acids. The CDR3, as DNA: TGTGCCAGCAGTTACGGGGTATACACCATATATTTT. It codes for CASSYGVYTIYF.

This clonotype occurred a few times. The chain recombines TRBV4-1 with TRBJ2-7, with D maybe TRBD1 (5 bases). Germline loops: CDR1 MGHRA, CDR2 YSYEKL. The CDR3 has 13 amino acids. Deletions cut 1 base from V and 6 bases from J, with 10 bases between. CDR3 sequence reads: CASSQGKGVEQYF. CDR3 nucleotides: TGCGCCAGCAGCCAAGGTAAAGGGGTCGAGCAGTACTTC.

The chain uses TRBV7-9 and TRBJ1-3, with D perhaps matching TRBD1 (5 bases). Germline V gene sequence: CDR1 SEHNR, CDR2 FQNEAQ (reference sequence). CDR3 length: 15 amino acids. V was cut by 1 base and J by 4 bases, with 11 bases left in between. The CDR3 is CASSLGRGTGNTIYF. The DNA for the CDR3 is TGTGCCAGCAGCTTAGGCCGGGGGACGGGAAACACCATATATTTT.

This clonotype was observed a handful of times. V is TRBV12-3 or TRBV12-4 and J is TRBJ2-5; TRBD2 agrees at 7 bases. The CDR3 loop spans 14 amino acids. Trimming took 6 bases from V and 0 from J; bases not matched to a gene: 4. CDR3 nucleotide sequence: TGTGCCAGCAGCCGTGGGGGGGACCAAGAGACCCAGTACTTC. It codes for CASSRGGDQETQYF.

J is TRBJ2-4 and V is TRBV10-3; maybe TRBD2 (6 bases). The V end was cut by 4 bases, the J end by 8 bases, with 12 bases between. Germline CDR1 reads ENHRY; CDR2 reads SYGVKD. The CDR3 covers 13 residues. The CDR3: CAISAGTGDIQYF. CDR3 bases: TGTGCCATCAGTGCCGGGACTGGAGACATTCAGTACTTC.

The chain combines TRBV4-3 with TRBJ2-7, with TRBD1 identical over 7 bases. There are 16 residues in the CDR3. V lost 5 bases to trimming and J lost 3 bases; unmatched junction nucleotides: 13. Looked up from germline, CDR1 is LGHNA and CDR2 is YSLEER. The CDR3 here is CASSALPGTVRYEQYF. The CDR3 DNA reads as TGCGCCAGCAGCGCACTCCCCGGGACAGTCCGCTACGAGCAGTACTTC.

The chain has TRBV20-1 and TRBJ2-7; 9 nucleotides align to TRBD2. V lost 1 base to trimming and J lost 0 bases; unmatched junction nucleotides: 7. The CDR3 has 16 amino acids. From germline, CDR1 is DFQATT and CDR2 SNEGSKA (reference sequence). CDR3 region: CSARVVWRGGSYEQYF. DNA for the CDR3: TGCAGTGCTAGAGTGGTGTGGCGGGGGGGCTCCTACGAGCAGTACTTC.

This clonotype turned up a few times. The chain links TRBV4-2 to TRBJ2-7; 7 bases align to TRBD1. The CDR3 totals 15 residues. Germline V CDR1 and CDR2: LGHNA, YNFKEQ. J was trimmed by 3 bases and V by 0 bases; bases with no gene match: 5. CDR3 region: CASSQDFHRGYEQYF. Written as DNA, the CDR3 is TGTGCCAGCAGCCAAGATTTTCACAGGGGCTACGAGCAGTACTTC.

The chain has TRBV20-1 and TRBJ2-5, with 9 bases fitting TRBD2. The CDR3 loop spans 14 amino acids. CDR1 is DFQATT and CDR2 is SNEGSKA in the germline V gene (reference sequence). The CDR3 DNA is TGCAGCCCCTGGGCTAGCGGGGAGCAAGAGACCCAGTACTTC. This encodes CSPWASGEQETQYF.

This clonotype was observed a few times. CDR3 sequence (DNA): TGTGCCAGCAGCCCGGCAACTAGCGTACGCTCCTACGAGCAGTACTTC. Its protein is CASSPATSVRSYEQYF. V is TRBV11-2 and J is TRBJ2-7; 7 bases fit TRBD2. The CDR3 has 16 residues. Germline values: CDR1 SGHAT, CDR2 FQNNGV. V trimming: 5 bases; J trimming: 0 bases; junction bases outside the gene matches: 10.

The chain combines TRBV24-1 with TRBJ1-1; no reliable D call. Per germline, CDR1 KGHDR and CDR2 SFDVKD. The CDR3 extends over 16 amino acids. With 8 bases removed from V and 0 bases from J, the gap between germline ends came to 18 bases. The CDR3: CATTAGGILMNTEAFF. CDR3 coding DNA: TGTGCCACCACCGCCGGAGGGATACTCATGAACACTGAAGCTTTCTTT.

This clonotype was observed many times. This chain connects TRBV6-5 to TRBJ2-1, with 8 bases fitting TRBD1. The V and J ends lost 1 base and 5 bases, in that order; junction bases with no gene match: 4. This CDR3 has 15 amino acids. CDR1 MNHEY and CDR2 SVGAGI come from the germline V gene. CDR3 loop: CASSYLGTGDNEQFF. In nucleotides, the CDR3 is TGTGCCAGCAGTTACTTAGGGACAGGAGACAATGAGCAGTTCTTC.

This clonotype was counted a few times. The chain is built from TRBV29-1 and TRBJ2-5; TRBD1 is a possible D gene (6 bases). The germline CDR1 and CDR2 sequences are SQVTM and ANQGSEA. Trimming removed 4 bases at V and 5 bases at J, with 11 bases between. The CDR3 contains 12 residues. The CDR3 protein is CSVATGLETQYF. The CDR3 DNA reads TGCAGCGTTGCAACAGGGCTGGAGACCCAGTACTTC.

The chain uses TRBV7-2 and TRBJ2-7; D might be TRBD1 (6 bases). The germline V gene has CDR1 SGHTA and CDR2 FQGNSA. This CDR3 comprises 14 residues. Trimming took off 5 bases at V and 2 bases at J, with 13 bases between the two ends. CDR3 protein: CASSPGQIAYEQYF. CDR3 coding DNA: TGTGCCAGCAGCCCTGGACAGATTGCCTACGAGCAGTACTTC.

Of note for this clonotype: The final CDR3 position lacks the conserved phenylalanine or tryptophan, pointing to a likely read error. The gene calls are TRBV7-6 and TRBJ2-2; D ambiguous. The germline gives CDR1 SGHVS, CDR2 FNYEAQ. CDR3 length equals 14 residues. Trimming shortened V by 6 bases and J by 6 bases, and 14 bases separated the two germline ends. CDR3 sequence reads: CASRKEGVAGELFV. CDR3 in DNA: TGTGCCAGCAGGAAAGAAGGTGTCGCCGGGGAGCTGTTTGTT.